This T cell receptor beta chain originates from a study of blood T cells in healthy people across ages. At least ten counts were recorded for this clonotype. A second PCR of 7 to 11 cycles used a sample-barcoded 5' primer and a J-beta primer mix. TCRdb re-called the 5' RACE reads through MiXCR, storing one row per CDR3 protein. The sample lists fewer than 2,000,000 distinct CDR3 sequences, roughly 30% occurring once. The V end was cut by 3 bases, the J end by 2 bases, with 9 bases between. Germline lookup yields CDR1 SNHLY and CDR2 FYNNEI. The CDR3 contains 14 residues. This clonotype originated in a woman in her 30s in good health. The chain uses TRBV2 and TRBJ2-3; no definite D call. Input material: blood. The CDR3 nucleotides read TGTGCCAGCAGTGACAGGAGCTACACAGATACGCAGTATTTT. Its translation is CASSDRSYTDTQYF.